This T cell receptor (beta chain) was found in a study of tissue T cells after allogeneic stem cell transplantation. Time point in this sample: mouse harvest day 14 after allogeneic transplant. Tail vein injection delivered 10^7 T-cell-depleted bone marrow cells and 10^6 splenic CD5+ T cells. B6 (H2b) cells into BALB/c (H2d) mice; tissues taken at day 7 or 14. The CDR3 has 14 residues. The germline V gene has CDR1 SNHLY and CDR2 FYNGKV (reference sequence). The J segment lost 7 bases and the V segment lost 5 bases, leaving 7 bases of the junction unmatched. Points on this clone: Its cognate antigen is unknown. Genes and germline come from the mouse. The sequenced fragment ends 1 residue before the CDR3 boundary, so the rest is inferred from the germline J gene.

The study, taken as a whole, reports: TCR repertoires tracked anatomic similarity, regardless of disease or transplant status.

Sequencing of TCRbeta CDR3 at survey depth gave sequences and template counts. TCRdb's table, derived via immunoSEQ multiplex PCR, lists solely in-frame clones and lacks some. The repertoire has roughly 2,000 clones, roughly 50% of them found once; the top ten carry under 35%. This TCR came from a female BALB/c mouse given C57BL/6 T cells with graft-versus-host disease after an allogeneic hematopoietic cell transplant. The material sequenced was blood. The chain recombines TRBV3 with TRBJ2-7, with 11 bases fitting TRBD2. The CDR3 bases that were read are TGTGCCAGCAGCCCCTGGGACTGGGGGCGGGAACAGTAC. It translates to CASSPWDWGREQY. The full CDR3 sequence reads CASSPWDWGREQYF.